Shown below are 22 T cell receptor beta chains from a single sample sequenced in a study of shared clonotypes between healthy human individuals. Naive CD8 isolation took CD45RO-negative cells positively selected for CCR7 and excluded terminally differentiated effector memory CD45RA+ cells. The protocol was immunoSEQ multiplex PCR, while the TCRdb copy is restricted to in-frame clones and leaves out a portion. The data contain some 2,100,000 clones, about 92% of them singletons. Sequencing was performed on naive CD8+ T cells from PBMCs. Receptors originate from a man aged 18 to 29 in good health. Some clones in this sample may be carry-over from other donors' samples.

This chain links TRBV15 with TRBJ1-4, with 8 nucleotides matching TRBD1. Trimming removed 1 base from V and 7 bases from J; junction bases left unmatched: 8. The germline CDR1 and CDR2 sequences are LNHNV and YYDKDF (reference sequence). This CDR3 is 16 amino acids long. CDR3: CATSRGKQGGSEKLFF. CDR3 coding DNA: TGTGCCACCAGCAGAGGGAAACAGGGGGGGAGTGAAAAACTGTTTTTT.

The chain has TRBV5-1 and TRBJ2-1; TRBD2 is a possible D gene (6 bases). V shed 4 bases and J shed 3 bases, with 14 bases lying between them. The length of the CDR3 is 15 residues. Germline V gene lookup returns CDR1 SGHRS and CDR2 YFSETQ. The CDR3 here is CASSPRTGDYNEQFF. The CDR3 bases are TGCGCCAGCAGCCCGCGGACGGGAGACTACAATGAGCAGTTCTTC.

The chain joins TRBV19 to TRBJ1-1, with no clear D. The V gene lost 4 bases and the J gene lost 6 bases, with 18 bases spanning the gap. The CDR3 sequence is 15 residues long. Looked up from germline, CDR1 is LNHDA and CDR2 is SQIVND (reference sequence). This CDR3 is CASSTDRSPEAEAFF. The DNA of the CDR3 is TGTGCCAGTAGTACAGACCGATCCCCCGAGGCTGAAGCTTTCTTT.

The DNA for the CDR3 is TGTGCCAGCAGCCTACCTCTGCTAGACAGGGGGCAGGCTTTCTTT. As protein: CASSLPLLDRGQAFF. V gene TRBV28 combines with J gene TRBJ1-1; 10 bases are shared with TRBD1. The V gene's germline CDR1 is MDHEN and CDR2 SYDVKM. V lost 6 bases and J lost 11; bases outside the gene matches: 15. There are 15 residues in the CDR3.

This clone was seen just once. The chain uses TRBV9 and TRBJ2-2; 8 bases fit TRBD2. There are 17 residues in the CDR3. V lost 3 bases, J lost 7 bases, and 14 bases stayed unmatched. Germline assignment: CDR1 SGDLS and CDR2 YYNGEE. CDR3 DNA: TGTGCCAGCAGCGCCAGTCCTGTGCGGGAGGTCTACGGGGAGCTGTTTTTT. Its protein product is CASSASPVREVYGELFF.

This clone was observed a single time. The V gene is TRBV29-1, the J gene TRBJ2-7; weak D call: TRBD2 (5 bases). Trimming took off 6 bases at V and 0 bases at J, with 12 bases between the two ends. Germline V gene sequence: CDR1 SQVTM, CDR2 ANQGSEA. The CDR3 contains 13 residues. The CDR3 bases are TGCAGCGTCTTTTTGGGGAGCTCCTACGAGCAGTACTTC. The encoded protein is CSVFLGSSYEQYF.

V is TRBV4-1 and J is TRBJ2-1, with a tentative D call TRBD2 (6 bases). Per the germline V gene, CDR1 is MGHRA and CDR2 is YSYEKL. The V and J ends lost 1 base and 7 bases respectively, with 14 bases between them. The CDR3 extends over 15 amino acids. The CDR3 sequence is CASSQVLGTGNEQFF. The CDR3 DNA reads as TGCGCCAGCAGCCAAGTCCTCGGGACTGGAAATGAGCAGTTCTTC.

The chain uses TRBV28 and TRBJ1-1; D is unresolved. CDR1 and CDR2 (germline): MDHEN, SYDVKM. There are 12 residues in the CDR3. Trimming shortened V by 3 bases and J by 3 bases, and 5 bases separated the two germline ends. This CDR3 is CASSFVDTEAFF. DNA for the CDR3: TGTGCCAGCAGTTTTGTGGACACTGAAGCTTTCTTT.

The chain has TRBV27 and TRBJ2-5, with D perhaps matching TRBD1 (5 bases). The CDR3 totals 14 residues. Germline V lookup: CDR1 MNHEY, CDR2 SMNVEV (reference sequence). The V and J ends lost 0 bases and 5 bases respectively, with 10 bases between them. CDR3 DNA sequence: TGTGCCAGCAGTTTATCGGGGCTTATGGAGACCCAGTACTTC. It encodes CASSLSGLMETQYF.

The chain carries TRBV5-6 and TRBJ1-1; D gene ambiguous. Trimming removed 3 bases from V and 4 bases from J, with 16 bases in between. Germline loops: CDR1 SGHDT, CDR2 YYEEEE. This CDR3 has 15 residues. The CDR3, as DNA: TGTGCCAGCAGCTCCTCCCCCCCGGACGGCACTGAAGCTTTCTTT. Amino acids: CASSSSPPDGTEAFF.

J is TRBJ2-1 and V is TRBV27; D is undetermined. V dropped 0 bases and J dropped 9 bases, with 15 bases sitting between them. Germline CDR1 MNHEY, CDR2 SMNVEV (reference sequence). The CDR3 contains 15 residues. CDR3 loop: CASSLSSARTGEQFF. The CDR3 nucleotides read TGTGCCAGCAGTTTATCATCCGCCCGGACGGGTGAGCAGTTCTTC.

CDR3 DNA: TGTGCCAGCAGGCCTTGGGGGGCGCGTCATCAGCCCCAGCATTTT. Translating it yields CASRPWGARHQPQHF. V usage is TRBV28 and J usage is TRBJ1-5; D might be TRBD1 (6 bases). V shed 6 bases and J shed 5 bases, with 17 bases lying between them. The CDR3 has 15 amino acids. Germline V gene lookup returns CDR1 MDHEN and CDR2 SYDVKM.

The rearrangement uses TRBV9 and TRBJ2-1, with 7 positions matching TRBD2. This CDR3 region has 16 residues. Germline CDR1 and CDR2: SGDLS and YYNGEE. The V and J ends lost 3 bases and 4 bases, in that order; junction bases with no gene match: 10. The DNA for the CDR3 is TGTGCCAGCAGCGAAAAGGGGCTAGCGGTATACAATGAGCAGTTCTTC. Translating it yields CASSEKGLAVYNEQFF.

This chain uses TRBV4-3 with TRBJ2-3; 8 bases fit TRBD2. The CDR3 runs to 17 residues. The ends lost 0 bases at V and 7 bases at J; junction bases unmatched: 12. From germline, CDR1 is LGHNA and CDR2 YSLEER. CDR3 protein: CASSQDLEREIENTQYF. For the CDR3, the DNA is TGCGCCAGCAGCCAAGATCTAGAGCGGGAGATCGAGAATACGCAGTATTTT.

This rearrangement joins TRBV10-3 to TRBJ2-7; 8 bases align to TRBD2. CDR1 is ENHRY, CDR2 SYGVKD, per germline. The CDR3 length is 13 residues. V lost 9 bases, J lost 3 bases, and 7 bases stayed unmatched. CDR3 amino acids: CAINREGDYEQYF. Here the CDR3 DNA reads TGTGCCATAAATCGGGAGGGAGACTACGAGCAGTACTTC.

The rearrangement uses TRBV27 and TRBJ2-7; D gene unclear. In germline, CDR1 is MNHEY, CDR2 SMNVEV (reference sequence). This CDR3 contains 14 residues. Trimming left V 6 bases short and J 0 bases short, with 12 bases between. The CDR3 protein is CASSGYSGSYEQYF. CDR3 nucleotides: TGTGCCAGCAGCGGGTATAGTGGCTCCTACGAGCAGTACTTC.

This chain uses TRBV5-5 with TRBJ2-1; 11 bases are a match to TRBD2. The CDR3 runs to 16 residues. The V gene's germline CDR1 is SGHKS and CDR2 YYEKEE (reference sequence). J gave up 0 bases and V 1 base, and 0 bases lay outside the gene matches. The CDR3 DNA is TGTGCCAGCAGCTTGACTAGCGGGGGCTCCTACAATGAGCAGTTCTTC. It specifies CASSLTSGGSYNEQFF. Full variable domain (missing parts from reference TRBV5-5 and TRBJ2-1): DAGVTQSPTHLIKTRGQQVTLRCSPISGHKSVSWYQQVLGQGPQFIFQYYEKEERGRGNFPDRFSARQFPNYSSELNVNALLLGDSALYLCASSLTSGGSYNEQFFGPGTRLTVL.

The chain recombines TRBV7-6 with TRBJ2-3; D is unclear. The CDR3 contains 15 residues. The germline V and J ends were trimmed by 4 bases and 1 base, with 12 bases remaining between them. Looked up from germline, CDR1 is SGHVS and CDR2 is FNYEAQ. CDR3 DNA sequence: TGTGCCAGCAGCTCCCGAAGGCGCGGCACAGATACGCAGTATTTT. Amino acid sequence: CASSSRRRGTDTQYF.

V is TRBV27 and J is TRBJ2-2; TRBD2 agrees at 8 bases. The germline CDR1 and CDR2 sequences are MNHEY and SMNVEV (reference sequence). Trimming removed 1 base from V and 3 bases from J; junction bases left unmatched: 10. This CDR3 region has 18 residues. The CDR3 nucleotides read TGTGCCAGCAGTTTATTAGACGGGAGGGGTCCGGACACCGGGGAGCTGTTTTTT. Residues: CASSLLDGRGPDTGELFF.

J is TRBJ2-1 and V is TRBV5-1, with D possibly called TRBD1 or TRBD2 (5 bases each). CDR1 is SGHRS, CDR2 YFSETQ, per germline. The V end lost 0 bases, the J end lost 8 bases, and 18 bases lay between the germline ends. The CDR3 has 16 residues. CDR3 in DNA: TGCGCCAGCAGCTTGGGCTTCGGGACCGGCCACGATGAGCAGTTCTTC. This sequence encodes CASSLGFGTGHDEQFF.

The chain combines TRBV5-1 with TRBJ2-1, with a tentative D call TRBD1 (6 bases). Germline CDR1 reads SGHRS; CDR2 reads YFSETQ. The germline V and J ends were trimmed by 6 bases and 9 bases, with 16 bases remaining between them. There are 13 residues in the CDR3. DNA of the CDR3: TGCGCCAGCACCCAAAGGGGGACGGGTGAGCAGTTCTTC. This translates into CASTQRGTGEQFF.

The rearrangement joins TRBV5-1 to TRBJ2-1; 7 bases agree with TRBD1. Germline assignment: CDR1 SGHRS and CDR2 YFSETQ. The length of the CDR3 is 16 residues. The junction had 9 bases not matched to a gene; V was cut back by 4 bases and J by 2 bases. The CDR3 DNA reads as TGCGCCAGCAGCCCGGACGACAGGGTACCCTACAATGAGCAGTTCTTC. Its protein product is CASSPDDRVPYNEQFF.